This TCR beta chain was obtained from a study of shared clonotypes between healthy human individuals. Background on the study: Per donor, three plates held CD4 naive cells, three held CD4 memory, two held CD8 naive and one held CD8 memory. Overall study findings and caveats: Few donors limited the genetic and exposure-history diversity represented. A handful of donors shared 5% to 5.5% of their naive CD4 clonotypes.

TCRdb's copy holds only in-frame clones and misses some; the assay was immunoSEQ multiplex PCR. The data contain about 2.4 million clones, roughly 93% of them singletons. J lost 2 bases, V lost 1 base, and 2 bases had no gene match. The CDR3 runs to 16 residues. Looked up from germline, CDR1 is LNHNV and CDR2 is YYDKDF (reference sequence). Concerning this clone itself: Its antigen remains unidentified.

Sequencing input: naive CD4+ T cells from PBMCs. Regarding subset: CD45RA+ positively selected. The receptor was isolated from a man aged 18 to 30 in good health. Some clones in this sample may be carry-over from other donors' samples. This rearrangement joins TRBV15 to TRBJ2-5; the match to TRBD1 covers 12 bases. The CDR3 nucleotides are TGTGCCACCAGCAGAGGGGACAGGGGGCGTCAAGAGACCCAGTACTTC. Protein sequence: CATSRGDRGRQETQYF.